A selection of T cell receptor beta chains follows, all from one sample in a study of beta chain features in type 1 diabetes. The assay was immunoSEQ multiplex PCR, and TCRdb's table has in-frame clones only and misses some. The sample has roughly 500,000 clones; about 32% are singletons. Sequenced input: naive CD4+ T cells from blood. All receptors derive from a man aged 18 to 30 in good health. CDR3s include the opening cysteine and the closing phenylalanine or tryptophan. Each record gives: CDR3 length, J gene, D gene, V gene, clone size, CDR3 protein, CDR3 DNA. D genes are given only for firm matches. Size is omitted from some rows. Given values are once, few, many or a class for expanded clones.

14 TRBJ2-7 NA TRBV30 NA CAWTEGLGPFEQYF TGTGCCTGGACCGAGGGGTTAGGGCCTTTCGAGCAGTACTTC
14 TRBJ1-1 NA TRBV7-9 NA CASSPAQSNTEAFF TGTGCCAGCAGCCCGGCGCAGTCGAACACTGAAGCTTTCTTT
13 TRBJ1-2 NA TRBV7-3 NA CASSQTKGGDYTF TGTGCCAGCAGCCAAACCAAGGGTGGGGACTACACCTTC
12 TRBJ1-1 NA TRBV10-2 NA CATQIQGTEAFF TGCGCCACCCAAATTCAGGGAACTGAAGCTTTCTTT
13 TRBJ2-2 TRBD1 TRBV29-1 once CSAGQKYTGELFF TGCAGCGCGGGACAGAAATACACCGGGGAGCTGTTTTTT
16 TRBJ2-6 NA TRBV4-3 NA CASSPRMASGANVLTF TGCGCCAGCAGCCCCAGAATGGCCTCTGGGGCCAACGTCCTGACTTTC
14 TRBJ2-7 TRBD1 TRBV18 NA CASSWDRGSYEQYF TGTGCCAGCTCTTGGGACAGGGGATCCTACGAGCAGTACTTC
15 TRBJ2-3 TRBD2 TRBV7-3 NA CASSLKRGSTDTQYF TGTGCCAGCAGCTTGAAGCGGGGGAGCACAGATACGCAGTATTTT
16 TRBJ2-3 TRBD1 TRBV6-5 NA CASSYSTGFSTDTQYF TGTGCCAGCAGTTACTCGACAGGGTTCAGCACAGATACGCAGTATTTT
15 TRBJ2-3 NA TRBV5-1 NA CASSSQGGGTDTQYF TGCGCCAGCAGCTCACAGGGTGGAGGGACAGATACGCAGTATTTT
14 TRBJ2-1 NA TRBV30 NA CAWRRTRGYNEQFF TGTGCCTGGAGACGTACTAGGGGCTACAATGAGCAGTTCTTC
15 TRBJ2-1 TRBD2 TRBV6-5 few CASKASGRAYNEQFF TGTGCCAGCAAAGCAAGCGGGAGGGCCTACAATGAGCAGTTCTTC
13 TRBJ1-4 NA TRBV4-3 NA CASKGQVDEKLFF TGCGCCAGCAAGGGCCAAGTCGACGAAAAACTGTTTTTT
15 TRBJ2-2 TRBD1 TRBV30 few CAWSARGRATGELFF TGTGCCTGGAGTGCCAGGGGGCGGGCCACCGGGGAGCTGTTTTTT
11 TRBJ1-1 NA TRBV12-5 few CASARDTEAFF TGTGCTAGTGCGAGGGACACTGAAGCTTTCTTT
16 TRBJ2-1 NA TRBV4-3 NA CASSQDLETPYNEQFF TGCGCCAGCAGCCAAGACTTGGAAACTCCTTACAATGAGCAGTTCTTC
17 TRBJ2-6 TRBD1 TRBV29-1 few CSVSPSGRGSGANVLTF TGCAGCGTCTCCCCCAGCGGCAGGGGGAGTGGGGCCAACGTCCTGACTTTC
15 TRBJ1-1 TRBD1 TRBV28 NA CASSFRDRINTEAFF TGTGCCAGCAGTTTTCGGGACAGGATCAACACTGAAGCTTTCTTT
15 TRBJ1-1 TRBD1 TRBV25-1 NA CASSTPGQGDTEAFF TGTGCCAGCAGTACCCCGGGACAGGGGGACACTGAAGCTTTCTTT
15 TRBJ2-2 NA TRBV18 few CASSPGRSNTGELFF TGTGCCAGCTCACCAGGTCGGTCGAACACCGGGGAGCTGTTTTTT
13 TRBJ1-2 TRBD1 TRBV6-5 NA CASSPGGYYGYTF TGTGCCAGCAGTCCAGGGGGCTACTATGGCTACACCTTC
15 TRBJ2-7 TRBD2 TRBV9 NA CASSVEPSGAYEQYF TGTGCCAGCAGCGTAGAACCTAGCGGAGCCTACGAGCAGTACTTC
12 TRBJ2-5 NA TRBV30 NA CAWSVPPRQPDF TGTGCCTGGAGTGTACCCCCGAGACAGCCCGACTTC
13 TRBJ2-1 NA TRBV7-9 few CASTFSSYNEQFF TGTGCCAGCACCTTCAGCTCCTACAATGAGCAGTTCTTC
14 TRBJ2-1 TRBD1 TRBV6-5 few CASLDRALYNEQFF TGTGCCAGTTTGGACAGGGCCTTGTACAATGAGCAGTTCTTC
12 TRBJ2-1 NA TRBV7-8 NA CASSRTDNEQFF TGTGCCAGCAGCCGAACAGATAATGAGCAGTTCTTC
13 TRBJ2-1 NA TRBV12-5 NA CASGFLRRNEQFF TGTGCTAGTGGTTTTCTGCGGCGAAATGAGCAGTTCTTC
13 TRBJ2-3 TRBD2 TRBV30 few CAWTAGDTDTQYF TGTGCCTGGACGGCGGGGGACACAGATACGCAGTATTTT
13 TRBJ1-5 TRBD1 TRBV9 NA CASSGTGDQPQHF TGTGCCAGCAGCGGGACAGGGGATCAGCCCCAGCATTTT
14 TRBJ2-2 NA TRBV19 NA CASRTVSNTGELFF TGTGCCAGTCGGACAGTATCGAACACCGGGGAGCTGTTTTTT
12 TRBJ1-2 NA TRBV29-1 few CSVGFTGGGYTF TGCAGCGTAGGATTCACGGGAGGAGGCTACACCTTC
15 TRBJ2-1 NA TRBV7-8 NA CASSLARVGGKEQFF TGTGCCAGCAGCTTAGCGCGGGTCGGGGGAAAAGAGCAGTTCTTC
12 TRBJ1-2 NA TRBV6-5 few CASSPPDSGYTF TGTGCCAGCAGCCCCCCGGACAGTGGCTACACCTTC
11 TRBJ2-1 NA TRBV18 NA CASSRESEQFF TGTGCCAGCTCACGGGAGAGTGAGCAGTTCTTC
14 TRBJ2-3 NA TRBV5-1 NA CASSLDRVEDTQYF TGCGCCAGCAGCTTGGACAGGGTGGAAGATACGCAGTATTTT
12 TRBJ2-5 NA TRBV11-1 few CASSLSWETQYF TGTGCCAGCAGCTTATCCTGGGAGACCCAGTACTTC
15 TRBJ2-2 NA TRBV7-9 NA CASSASSGNTGELFF TGTGCCAGCAGCGCTTCCTCGGGGAACACCGGGGAGCTGTTTTTT